This T cell receptor (beta chain) was recorded in a study of T cell responses to AZD1222 COVID-19 vaccine. Sequencing was performed with immunoSEQ multiplex PCR; in TCRdb, only in-frame clones are kept and a portion is missing. The sample lists approximately 70,000 clones; roughly 80% were seen once. Researchers grouped second doses given at about 4 or about 12 weeks into one pool. Trimming pared 6 bases from V and 5 bases from J, leaving 11 bases between. CDR1 and CDR2 (germline): SGHDN, FVKESK. The CDR3 extends over 14 amino acids. This TCR was recovered from an adult who received the AZD1222 COVID-19 vaccine. The chain carries TRBV14 and TRBJ1-6, with no clear D. The material was peripheral blood, obtained 28 days after the second AZD1222 dose. The DNA of the CDR3 is TGTGCCAGCAGTTGGGCAAGTGATAATTCACCCCTCCACTTT. Translating it yields CASSWASDNSPLHF. Variable domain in full (rest from reference TRBV14 and TRBJ1-6): EAGVTQFPSHSVIEKGQTVTLRCDPISGHDNLYWYRRVMGKEIKFLLHFVKESKQDESGMPNNRFLAERTGGTYSTLKVQPAELEDSGVYFCASSWASDNSPLHFGNGTRLTVT.